The source of this TCR beta chain is a study of T-cell reconstitution after alpha-beta-depleted transplantation in children. Researchers prepared the TCRbeta library using unique molecular identifiers, the study reports. One entry per CDR3 protein results from TCRdb running MiXCR on the PCR reads. Among nearly 400,000 distinct CDR3 sequences listed, roughly 20% were seen once. The CDR3 extends over 17 amino acids. Germline assignment: CDR1 MGHDK and CDR2 SYGVNS. Trimming pared 5 bases from V and 3 bases from J, leaving 22 bases between. This clonotype was seen only a few times. This rearrangement joins TRBV25-1 to TRBJ1-1; possible D gene TRBD1, 5 bases. The specimen was PBMCs from the stem cell graft donor, collected from the stem cell graft. The sequence was obtained from a human donor who donated a stem cell graft to a child with acute myeloid leukemia. The CDR3 sequence is CASSMGVAGTHHTEAFF. CDR3 DNA sequence: TGTGCCAGCAGTATGGGGGTTGCAGGGACCCATCACACTGAAGCTTTCTTT. Complete variable domain (other parts from reference TRBV25-1 and TRBJ1-1): EADIYQTPRYLVIGTGKKITLECSQTMGHDKMYWYQQDPGMELHLIHYSYGVNSTEKGDLSSESTVSRIRTEHFPLTLESARPSHTSQYLCASSMGVAGTHHTEAFFGQGTRLTVV.